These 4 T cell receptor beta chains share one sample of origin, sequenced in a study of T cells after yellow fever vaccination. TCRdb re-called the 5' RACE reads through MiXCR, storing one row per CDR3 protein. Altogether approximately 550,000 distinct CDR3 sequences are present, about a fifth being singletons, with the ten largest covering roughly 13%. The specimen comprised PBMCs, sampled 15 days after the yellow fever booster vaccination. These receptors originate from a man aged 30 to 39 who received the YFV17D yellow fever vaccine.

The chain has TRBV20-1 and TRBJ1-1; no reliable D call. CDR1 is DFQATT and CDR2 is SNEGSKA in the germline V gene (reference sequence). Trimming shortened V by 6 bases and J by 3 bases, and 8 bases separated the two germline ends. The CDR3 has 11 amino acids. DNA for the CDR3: TGCAGTGCCCCGATGGACACTGAAGCTTTCTTT. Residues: CSAPMDTEAFF.

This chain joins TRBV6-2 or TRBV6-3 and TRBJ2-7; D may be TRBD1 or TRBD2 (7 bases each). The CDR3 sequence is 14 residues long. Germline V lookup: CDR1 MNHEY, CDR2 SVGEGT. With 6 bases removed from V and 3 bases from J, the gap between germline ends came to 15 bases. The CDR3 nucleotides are TGTGCCAGCAGAGCAGGGGGGGACCGCTACGAGCAGTACTTC. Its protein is CASRAGGDRYEQYF.

The CDR3 DNA reads as TGTGCCAGCACGCGGGGGGTCGAGCAGTACTTC. It specifies CASTRGVEQYF. V gene TRBV2 combines with J gene TRBJ2-7, with 8 bases identical to TRBD2. This CDR3 contains 11 residues. Unmatched junction bases numbered 2, after V lost 7 bases and J lost 6 bases. Germline CDR1 SNHLY, CDR2 FYNNEI.

CDR3 in amino acids: CASSPTRSNEQFF. DNA of the CDR3: TGTGCCAGCTCACCGACTCGTTCCAATGAGCAGTTCTTC. This rearrangement joins TRBV18 to TRBJ2-1, with D hard to call. The CDR3 spans 13 residues. CDR1 KGHSH and CDR2 LQKENI come from the germline V gene. Trimming took off 3 bases at V and 6 bases at J, with 9 bases between the two ends.